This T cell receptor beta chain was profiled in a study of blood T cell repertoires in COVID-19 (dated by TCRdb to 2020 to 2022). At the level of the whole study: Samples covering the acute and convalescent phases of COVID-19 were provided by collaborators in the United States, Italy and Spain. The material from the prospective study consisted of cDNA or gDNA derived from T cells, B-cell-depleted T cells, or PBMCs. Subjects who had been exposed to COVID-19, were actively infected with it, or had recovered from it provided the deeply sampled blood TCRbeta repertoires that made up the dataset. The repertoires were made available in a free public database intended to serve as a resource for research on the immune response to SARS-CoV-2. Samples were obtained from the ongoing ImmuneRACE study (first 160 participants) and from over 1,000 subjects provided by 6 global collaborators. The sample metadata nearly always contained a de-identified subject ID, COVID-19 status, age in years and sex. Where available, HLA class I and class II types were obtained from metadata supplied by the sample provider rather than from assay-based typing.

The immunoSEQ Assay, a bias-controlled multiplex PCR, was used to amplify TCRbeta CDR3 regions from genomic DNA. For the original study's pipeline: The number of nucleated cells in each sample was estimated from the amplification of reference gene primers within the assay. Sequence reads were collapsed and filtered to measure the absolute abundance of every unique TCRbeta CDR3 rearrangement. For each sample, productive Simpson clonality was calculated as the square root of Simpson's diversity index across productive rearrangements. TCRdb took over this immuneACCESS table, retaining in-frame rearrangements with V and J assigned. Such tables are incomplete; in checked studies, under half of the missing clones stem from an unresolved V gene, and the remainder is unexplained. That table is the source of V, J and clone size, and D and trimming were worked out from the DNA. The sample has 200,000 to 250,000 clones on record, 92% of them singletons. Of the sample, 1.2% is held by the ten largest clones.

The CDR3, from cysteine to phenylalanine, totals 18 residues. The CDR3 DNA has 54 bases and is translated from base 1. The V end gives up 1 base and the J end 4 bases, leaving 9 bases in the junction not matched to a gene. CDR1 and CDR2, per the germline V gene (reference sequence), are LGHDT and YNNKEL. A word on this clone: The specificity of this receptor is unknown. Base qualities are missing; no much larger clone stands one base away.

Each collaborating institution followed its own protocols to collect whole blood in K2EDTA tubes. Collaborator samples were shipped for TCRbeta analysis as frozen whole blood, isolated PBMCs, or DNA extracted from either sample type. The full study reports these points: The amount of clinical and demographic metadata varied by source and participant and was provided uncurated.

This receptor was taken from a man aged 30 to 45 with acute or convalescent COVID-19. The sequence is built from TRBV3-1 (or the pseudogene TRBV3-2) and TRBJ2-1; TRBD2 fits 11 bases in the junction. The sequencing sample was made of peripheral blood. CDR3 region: CASSQALTSGRFYNEQFF. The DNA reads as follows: TGTGCCAGCAGCCAAGCCCTCACTAGCGGGAGATTTTACAATGAGCAGTTCTTC.